This T cell receptor beta chain originates from a study of cytomegalovirus exposure and HLA in healthy donors. Overall study findings and caveats: Cytomegalovirus association was assigned to about 150 TCR beta chains. Later analysis placed DRB1 highest and HLA-C lowest in TCR association rates, which differed by HLA locus. By a later analysis, the bulk of CMV-associated TCR beta chains appeared HLA-restricted.

To note about this clone: Its cognate antigen is unknown.

PCR primers comprised 60 Vbeta and 13 Jbeta primers. In the source study's methods: About 12 million of tens of millions of unique TCR beta chains were shared, per a later count. Profiled with immunoSEQ multiplex PCR; TCRdb holds only in-frame clones, not every one. The D gene and trimming were derived from the DNA, and the V and J assignments and clone size from that table. This repertoire shows 100,000 to 150,000 clones, around 79% found once; its top ten account for roughly 1.3%. Germline V gene data show CDR1 as SQVTM and CDR2 as ANQGSEA. CDR3 length equals 15 residues. V gave up 4 bases and J gave up 3 bases; unmatched junction bases: 4.

Sequencing used PBMCs. The receptor's source is a woman in her thirties or forties in good health and CMV-seronegative. This sequence joins TRBV29-1 and TRBJ1-3; 12 positions agree with TRBD1. CDR3 bases: TGCAGCGTTGGGGGGGACAGGGGGCTTGGAAACACCATATATTTT. It is translated as CSVGGDRGLGNTIYF. Based on the CDR3 plus reference TRBV29-1 and TRBJ1-3, the full variable domain is SAVISQKPSRDICQRGTSLTIQCQVDSQVTMMFWYRQQPGQSLTLIATANQGSEATYESGFVIDKFPISRPNLTFSTLTVSNMSPEDSSIYLCSVGGDRGLGNTIYFGEGSWLTVV.